This T cell receptor beta chain emerged from a study of blood T cells in healthy people across ages. Study-wide points: Age showed a roughly linear inverse relationship with TCR beta diversity per million T cells. More naive CD4+ cells and higher diversity were found in long-lived than in aged donors. As naive T cell percentage varied, TCR beta diversity correlated strongly with it.

J was trimmed by 3 bases and V by 8 bases; bases with no gene match: 2. The length of the CDR3 is 13 residues. Comment on this clonotype: Its antigen is currently unknown.

RNA extraction gave at least 5.5 micrograms of total RNA per sample. A second PCR, run for about 7 to 11 cycles, used a sample-barcoded 5' primer plus a J-beta primer mix. TCRdb used MiXCR to reprocess the 5' RACE reads, holding one entry per CDR3 protein. This sample has hundreds of thousands of distinct CDR3 sequences, with roughly 32% found just once. The sample consisted of blood. The V call is TRBV12-3 or TRBV12-4, the J call TRBJ2-1, with 9 bases that match TRBD1. This TCR came from a woman aged 80 or over in good health. The CDR3 loop is CASGTGHYNEQFF. CDR3 sequence (DNA): TGTGCCAGCGGGACAGGGCACTACAATGAGCAGTTCTTC.